These 13 T cell receptor beta chains share one sample of origin, sequenced in a study of T cells in Graves' hyperthyroidism and ophthalmopathy. Amplification of TCR beta CDR3 regions used RNA as the template. HTBI primers were the set used in a first-round RT-PCR of the TCR CDR3. MiXCR, applied by TCRdb to the multiplex PCR reads, yields one record per CDR3 protein. Here the sample spans approximately 690,000 distinct CDR3 sequences, approximately 14% being singletons. Sequencing input: blood. The source is a woman aged 50 to 65 with Graves' ophthalmopathy.

This clonotype was found many times. The chain uses TRBV20-1 and TRBJ2-7, with 9 bases lining up with TRBD2. With 5 bases clipped from V and 4 bases from J, the junction kept 9 bases outside the gene matches. Germline loops: CDR1 DFQATT, CDR2 SNEGSKA (reference sequence). The CDR3 is 14 amino acids. The CDR3 protein is CSAVLGRGGYEQYF. The DNA of the CDR3 is TGCAGTGCTGTCCTAGGGCGGGGGGGATACGAGCAGTACTTC.

The table lists this clonotype with many counts. The V and J genes are TRBV7-9 and TRBJ2-5; D gene uncertain. Looked up from germline, CDR1 is SEHNR and CDR2 is FQNEAQ (reference sequence). Trimming left V 1 base short and J 4 bases short, with 7 bases between. The CDR3 extends over 13 amino acids. The CDR3 bases are TGTGCCAGCAGCTTAGACAGCCGAGAGACCCAGTACTTC. It codes for CASSLDSRETQYF.

J is TRBJ1-5 and V is TRBV6-1; D possibly corresponds to TRBD1 (6 bases). V lost 6 bases to trimming and J lost 1 base, with 16 bases between them. Germline loops: CDR1 MNHNS, CDR2 SASEGT. This CDR3 is 16 amino acids long. The DNA for the CDR3 is TGTGCCAGCAGGGGAGAAGGGGGAGGAAGCAATCAGCCCCAGCATTTT. It codes for CASRGEGGGSNQPQHF.

This clonotype was seen a few times. The CDR3 nucleotides read TGTGCCATCACGAGGGACAGGGTTTCCTACGAGCAGTACTTC. It encodes CAITRDRVSYEQYF. V gene TRBV10-3 combines with J gene TRBJ2-7; 9 bases line up with TRBD1. V dropped 7 bases and J dropped 1; count of bases not matched to a gene: 5. CDR3 length: 14 residues. CDR1 is ENHRY and CDR2 is SYGVKD in the germline V gene.

This clonotype was seen a few times. This chain joins TRBV7-2 and TRBJ1-3, with D unresolved. Germline V lookup: CDR1 SGHTA, CDR2 FQGNSA. Trimming left V 7 bases short and J 0 bases short, with 13 bases between. The CDR3 contains 15 residues. The CDR3 reads CASNTRSGSGNTIYF. CDR3 DNA sequence: TGTGCCAGCAACACTAGGTCAGGCTCTGGAAACACCATATATTTT.

Many counts were recorded for this clonotype. The chain uses TRBV12-3 or TRBV12-4 and TRBJ2-7; 9 bases match TRBD1. V shed 6 bases, J shed 2 bases, and the junction held 14 bases outside the gene matches. This CDR3 is built from 17 residues. The DNA of the CDR3 is TGTGCCAGCAGCCCAGACAGGGGGGTTCCCCTTGCCTACGAGCAGTACTTC. Amino acids: CASSPDRGVPLAYEQYF.

This clonotype was counted between two and nine times. The J gene is TRBJ2-1, the V gene TRBV6-2 or TRBV6-3; 8 nucleotides line up with TRBD1. This CDR3 has 15 amino acids. With 5 bases clipped from V and 4 bases from J, the junction kept 7 bases outside the gene matches. Germline-derived CDR1 and CDR2 are MNHEY and SVGEGT. CDR3 nucleotides: TGTGCCAGCAGTCCGGACAGGGTAGGGTACAATGAGCAGTTCTTC. This codes for CASSPDRVGYNEQFF.

CDR3 in DNA: TGTGCCAGCAGTTCCCAGGCAGGGAACTATGGCTACACCTTC. Protein: CASSSQAGNYGYTF. The chain recombines TRBV28 with TRBJ1-2, with a tentative D call TRBD1 (5 bases). V lost 4 bases and J lost 2, with 11 bases in between. The CDR3 has 14 amino acids. Germline-derived CDR1 and CDR2 are MDHEN and SYDVKM.

This clonotype was counted at least ten times. This chain uses TRBV5-1 with TRBJ1-1; TRBD1 might be the D (6 bases). CDR3 size: 13 residues. The V end lost 2 bases, the J end lost 5 bases, and 10 bases lay between the germline ends. The germline V gene encodes CDR1 SGHRS and CDR2 YFSETQ. The CDR3 sequence is CASSLQRGTEAFF. CDR3 bases: TGCGCCAGCAGCTTACAAAGGGGGACTGAAGCTTTCTTT.

This clonotype has at least ten counts. The chain is built from TRBV10-3 and TRBJ2-1; 9 bases agree with TRBD2. The V segment lost 8 bases and the J segment 2 bases; nucleotides outside the gene matches: 4. Germline V gene lookup returns CDR1 ENHRY and CDR2 SYGVKD. The CDR3 has 14 amino acids. CDR3 residues: CAIRQREAYNEQFF. The CDR3 DNA sequence: TGTGCCATCCGGCAGCGGGAGGCCTACAATGAGCAGTTCTTC.

Many counts were recorded for this clonotype. The chain carries TRBV25-1 and TRBJ1-1; 11 bases align to TRBD1. V lost 4 bases and J lost 1; bases outside the gene matches: 8. CDR3 size: 17 residues. Germline V gene sequence: CDR1 MGHDK, CDR2 SYGVNS. Written as DNA, the CDR3 is TGTGCCAGCAGTGGCTGGACAGGGGGCGAACGGAACACTGAAGCTTTCTTT. This translates into CASSGWTGGERNTEAFF.

This clonotype occurred once. The CDR3 is CSALTPSYEQYF. CDR3 sequence (DNA): TGCAGTGCCCTGACCCCGTCCTACGAGCAGTACTTC. The V call is TRBV20-1, the J call TRBJ2-7; D not resolved. Germline CDR1 DFQATT, CDR2 SNEGSKA (reference sequence). Trimming cost V 6 bases and J 1 base, with 10 bases left between them. There are 12 residues in the CDR3.

This clonotype has more than one count but fewer than ten. The gene calls are TRBV7-2 and TRBJ2-2; D unclear. The CDR3 contains 12 residues. Germline CDR1 and CDR2: SGHTA and FQGNSA. The ends were cut back, 7 bases at V and 4 bases at J, with 7 bases in the middle. CDR3 DNA: TGTGCCAGCAACCCCTTCACCGGGGAGCTGTTTTTT. The encoded protein is CASNPFTGELFF.